This T cell receptor beta chain was obtained from a study of tumor-infiltrating lymphocytes in primary liver carcinoma. Study background: The patient group consisted of men and women aged 30 to 69 years.

cDNA specific to TCR beta was made from 500 ng of total RNA, with a constant-region primer employed for priming. Investigators got TCR beta libraries out of three nested multiplex PCR rounds, done with slightly modified ARM-PCR. Rounds one and two of PCR, each of around 11 cycles, were primed with TRBV1-TRBV30 forward primers and a C-beta reverse primer. TCRdb re-called the multiplex PCR reads through MiXCR, storing one row per CDR3 protein. The data hold about 30,000 distinct CDR3 sequences, with 60% to 80% observed a single time. This CDR3 contains 15 residues. Remarks on this clonotype: Its antigen is as yet unknown. One end of the junction fails to match germline, which may point to a read error.

Scientists recovered RNA and DNA together from approximately 20-30 mg of unsorted bulk tissue. Tumor samples uniformly had over 75% viable tumor cells. Whole-study results and caveats: Significantly larger top-250-clone fractions were found in tumors than in blood (p = 0.039).

The sample taken for sequencing was liver tumor tissue from sampling region 3. Subset reported: tumor region T3, left-lateral pole. This clonotype originated in a woman in her thirties with primary liver carcinoma and hepatitis B virus infection. The chain employs TRBV12-3 or TRBV12-4 and TRBJ2-5, with D possibly being TRBD1 or TRBD2 (6 bases each). The CDR3: CVSSTYPGGEETQYF. CDR3 DNA: TGTGTCAGCAGCACCTATCCCGGGGGCGAAGAGACTCAGTACTTC.